These T cell receptor beta chains were read from a single sample in a study of T cell responses to AZD1222 COVID-19 vaccine. Sequencing was performed with immunoSEQ multiplex PCR; in TCRdb, only in-frame clones are kept and a portion is missing. The sample has roughly 60,000 clones, 70% to 90% seen once. This specimen was peripheral blood, taken on day 0 of AZD1222 vaccination. These TCRs come from an adult in good health. The CDR3 runs from the conserved cysteine through the conserved F or W. The order of the fields is clone size, V gene, D gene, J gene, CDR3 DNA, CDR3 protein. A D gene is named only where the DNA matches it firmly. Not all rows give a size; the values are once, few, many and, for expanded clones, a class.

once,TRBV19,-,TRBJ1-1,TGTGCCAGTAGGATGGGTACAGTCCGCATGAACACTGAAGCTTTCTTT,CASRMGTVRMNTEAFF
-,TRBV12-5,-,TRBJ2-6,TGTGCTAGTGGCTCCTCTGGGGCCAACGTCCTGACTTTC,CASGSSGANVLTF
-,TRBV25-1,TRBD2,TRBJ2-3,TGTGCCAGCAGCTCGTTAGCGGGGGGATCCGCAGATACGCAGTATTTT,CASSSLAGGSADTQYF
-,TRBV6-5,-,TRBJ1-3,TGTGCCAGCAGCATGACCCTGAACGGAAACACCATATATTTT,CASSMTLNGNTIYF
-,TRBV5-1,TRBD2,TRBJ2-3,TGCGCCAGCAGCGGGGGGACTAGCGGGGTCACAGATACGCAGTATTTT,CASSGGTSGVTDTQYF
-,TRBV3-1/TRBV3-2,TRBD1,TRBJ1-1,TGTGCCAGCAGCCAAGAGGACAGGGCCACTGAAGCTTTCTTT,CASSQEDRATEAFF
-,TRBV6-5,-,TRBJ2-2,TGTGCCAGCAGTTACTCGATCGCCGGAGGCACCGGGGAGCTGTTTTTT,CASSYSIAGGTGELFF
once,TRBV19,TRBD1,TRBJ1-2,TGTGCCAGTACCTCGACAGGGACGATAAGGGGCTACACCTTC,CASTSTGTIRGYTF
few,TRBV19,-,TRBJ2-1,TGTGCCAGTAGTAAGACTACGAATGAGCAGTTCTTC,CASSKTTNEQFF
-,TRBV11-1,-,TRBJ1-6,TGTGCCAGCAGCTCCGGACTGAGTTCACCCCTCCACTTT,CASSSGLSSPLHF
-,TRBV7-9,-,TRBJ2-7,TGTGCCAGCAGCTTACCCCCCTTCGACGAGCAGTACTTC,CASSLPPFDEQYF
-,TRBV18,TRBD1,TRBJ1-1,TGTGCCAGCTCTTCGGACAGGATGAACACTGAAGCTTTCTTT,CASSSDRMNTEAFF
-,TRBV6-5,-,TRBJ2-5,TGTGCCAGTAGAGATCGGGGGTTCTCGGAGACCCAGTACTTC,CASRDRGFSETQYF
-,TRBV2,TRBD1,TRBJ1-2,TGTGCCAGCAGTGCGACAGGGTTGGACGCGTACTATGGCTACACCTTC,CASSATGLDAYYGYTF
-,TRBV3-1/TRBV3-2,-,TRBJ1-2,TGTGCCAGCAGCCAAGCGGGCCAGGGTAGCGGCTACACCTTC,CASSQAGQGSGYTF
few,TRBV7-6,-,TRBJ2-7,TGTGCCAGCAGCTTAGAGCCAGGTAACCCCTACGAGCAGTACTTC,CASSLEPGNPYEQYF
-,TRBV15,TRBD2,TRBJ2-1,TGTGCCACCAGCAGAGATGGCGGGGGGTTCAATGAGCAGTTCTTC,CATSRDGGGFNEQFF
-,TRBV7-6,TRBD1,TRBJ2-7,TGTGCCAGCAGCTTAGTAGGGGGCGCATTCTACGAGCAGTACTTC,CASSLVGGAFYEQYF
-,TRBV5-4,TRBD2,TRBJ2-1,TGTGCCAGCAGCTCCAAGCGGGGGGCCGACCATGAGCAGTTCTTC,CASSSKRGADHEQFF
-,TRBV3-1/TRBV3-2,TRBD2,TRBJ2-5,TGTGCCAGCAGCCTTACTAGCGGGGGACAAGAGACCCAGTACTTC,CASSLTSGGQETQYF
-,TRBV9,-,TRBJ1-1,TGTGCCAGTGGGGGTAATACTGAAGCTTTCTTT,CASGGNTEAFF
-,TRBV19,-,TRBJ2-1,TGTGCCAGTAGTATAGGGCCAGCGGGCGTTTACAATGAGCAGTTCTTC,CASSIGPAGVYNEQFF
-,TRBV7-6,-,TRBJ2-2,TGTGCCAGCAGCTATATAACAGGCAGGACCGGGGAGCTGTTTTTT,CASSYITGRTGELFF
-,TRBV7-2,TRBD2,TRBJ2-5,TGTGCCAGCAGCTTAGGACTAGCCGTCGAGACCCAGTACTTC,CASSLGLAVETQYF
-,TRBV5-4,-,TRBJ1-1,TGTGCCAGCACCCTTGGTCGGGGGATGGACACTGAAGCTTTCTTT,CASTLGRGMDTEAFF
-,TRBV5-1,-,TRBJ2-5,TGCGCCAGCAGCCCCACCGGGACGATGTGGGAGACCCAGTACTTC,CASSPTGTMWETQYF
-,TRBV19,-,TRBJ2-3,TGTGCCAGTAGTATAGGGAATAGCGTCGCAGATACGCAGTATTTT,CASSIGNSVADTQYF
-,TRBV2,-,TRBJ1-1,TGTGCCAGCAGTGTAGAGATGAACACTGAAGCTTTCTTT,CASSVEMNTEAFF
-,TRBV13,TRBD1,TRBJ2-5,TGTGCCAGCAGCGTGGGGACAGGCGGCGGGGAGACCCAGTACTTC,CASSVGTGGGETQYF
-,TRBV3-1/TRBV3-2,-,TRBJ1-1,TGTGCCAGCAGCCAACGGGAATTGAACACTGAAGCTTTCTTT,CASSQRELNTEAFF
once,TRBV14,-,TRBJ2-7,TGTGCCAGCAGCCACTCTCGGGCAGGGGTCGACGAGCAGTACTTC,CASSHSRAGVDEQYF
-,TRBV5-1,-,TRBJ2-1,TGCGCCAGCAGCTTTGCGGGGCCTTCCTACAATGAGCAGTTCTTC,CASSFAGPSYNEQFF
few,TRBV7-8,-,TRBJ2-2,TGTGCCAGCAGCCCAACAGGAGGGGGCAACGGCGGGGAGCTGTTTTTT,CASSPTGGGNGGELFF
-,TRBV5-1,-,TRBJ1-1,TGCGCCAGCAGCCCTGGGCAGGGCATCCTGAACACTGAAGCTTTCTTT,CASSPGQGILNTEAFF
-,TRBV21-1,-,TRBJ1-4,TGTGCCAGCGGCCCTAACAGGGGGCAGAGTGAAAAACTGTTTTTT,CASGPNRGQSEKLFF
-,TRBV2,-,TRBJ1-1,TGTGCCAGCAGCCCCTGGAGTCCAAGCCTGGGTTCTGAAGCTTTCTTT,CASSPWSPSLGSEAFF
-,TRBV18,-,TRBJ1-6,TGTGCCAGCTCACCTGTTAGGGATGATTCACCCCTCCACTTT,CASSPVRDDSPLHF
once,TRBV9,TRBD1,TRBJ1-1,TGTGCCAGCAGCATCACCGGGACAGGGAACACTGAAGCTTTCTTT,CASSITGTGNTEAFF
-,TRBV6-5,-,TRBJ2-7,TGTGCCAGCAGTTACGAGTCGGGACTCACACGAGAGCAGTACTTC,CASSYESGLTREQYF
-,TRBV2,-,TRBJ1-2,TGTGCCAGCAGTGAAGATAGGTCCACAGCCTATGGCTACACCTTC,CASSEDRSTAYGYTF
once,TRBV7-3,TRBD1,TRBJ2-1,TGTGCCAGCAGCCGATCACAGGGGAAAAACAATGAGCAGTTCTTC,CASSRSQGKNNEQFF
once,TRBV3-1/TRBV3-2,-,TRBJ1-1,TGTGCCAGCAGCCAACACGGACTGATAGGGGCTTTCTTT,CASSQHGLIGAFF
-,TRBV20-1,-,TRBJ1-3,TGCAGTGCTAGTATTAACACAGGGTGGAACACCATATATTTT,CSASINTGWNTIYF
-,TRBV7-9,TRBD2,TRBJ2-2,TGTGCCAGCAGCAAAAGCGGGGGGGCCTCGACCGGGGAGCTGTTTTTT,CASSKSGGASTGELFF
-,TRBV7-9,-,TRBJ1-2,TGTGCCAGCAGCTTACGGGGACCCTATGGCTACACCTTC,CASSLRGPYGYTF
-,TRBV19,TRBD2,TRBJ2-1,TGTGCCAGTAATATAGCGGGGAACAATGAGCAGTTCTTC,CASNIAGNNEQFF
-,TRBV6-5,TRBD2,TRBJ2-1,TGTGCCAGCAGGGGACTAGCTTTAGGCAATGAGCAGTTCTTC,CASRGLALGNEQFF
-,TRBV12-3/TRBV12-4,-,TRBJ1-1,TGTGCCAGCAGTTTACAGGGCTACACTGAAGCTTTCTTT,CASSLQGYTEAFF
-,TRBV5-8,TRBD1,TRBJ2-5,TGTGCCAGCAGCCGACAGGGGGTGGTGGAGACCCAGTACTTC,CASSRQGVVETQYF
-,TRBV4-1,-,TRBJ1-6,TGCGCCAGCAGCCAAGATCTGCTTTCACCCCTCCACTTT,CASSQDLLSPLHF
-,TRBV27,TRBD1,TRBJ1-2,TGTGCCAGCAGCCCGCGACAGGGAACTAACTATGGCTACACCTTC,CASSPRQGTNYGYTF
-,TRBV5-4,-,TRBJ2-7,TGTGCCAGCAGCTTGGGTCCGGATACCTACGAGCAGTACTTC,CASSLGPDTYEQYF
-,TRBV6-5,-,TRBJ1-1,TGTGCCAGCAGTTACTTAGTCGGGGGCACTGAAGCTTTCTTT,CASSYLVGGTEAFF
-,TRBV27,TRBD1,TRBJ1-6,TGTGCCAGCAGTTTAGTACAGGGGGCAGCACCCCTCCACTTT,CASSLVQGAAPLHF
-,TRBV24-1,TRBD1,TRBJ2-3,TGTGCCACCAGTGAGACAGGACAGGGCCCCACAGATACGCAGTATTTT,CATSETGQGPTDTQYF
-,TRBV11-2,-,TRBJ2-1,TGTGCCAGCGCGACTAGTTCCTCCTACAATGAGCAGTTCTTC,CASATSSSYNEQFF
-,TRBV2,-,TRBJ2-5,TGTGCCAGCAGTGTGGCCAGACAAGAGACCCAGTACTTC,CASSVARQETQYF
-,TRBV30,-,TRBJ2-5,TGTGCCTGGAGTGTACTCGGGGGGCGGGAGACCCAGTACTTC,CAWSVLGGRETQYF
-,TRBV10-3,TRBD1,TRBJ1-2,TGTGCCATCAAGAAGCCGGGACAGGGGGACGTTGCGGACTATGGCTACACCTTC,CAIKKPGQGDVADYGYTF